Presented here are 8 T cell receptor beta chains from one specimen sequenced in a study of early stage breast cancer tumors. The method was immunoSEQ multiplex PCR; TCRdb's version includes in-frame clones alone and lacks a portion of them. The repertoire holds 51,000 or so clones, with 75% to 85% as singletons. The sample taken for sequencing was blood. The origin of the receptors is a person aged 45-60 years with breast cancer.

This CDR3 is CASRKDLYNEQFF. In nucleotides, the CDR3 is TGTGCCAGCAGGAAGGACTTGTACAATGAGCAGTTCTTC. The chain recombines TRBV2 with TRBJ2-1, with a weak D call TRBD2 (5 bases). CDR1 is SNHLY, CDR2 FYNNEI, per germline. The CDR3 loop spans 13 amino acids. The V and J ends lost 6 bases and 4 bases respectively, with 10 bases between them. The whole variable domain, remainder taken from reference TRBV2 and TRBJ2-1, is EPEVTQTPSHQVTQMGQEVILRCVPISNHLYFYWYRQILGQKVEFLVSFYNNEISEKSEIFDDQFSVERPDGSNFTLKIRSTKLEDSAMYFCASRKDLYNEQFFGPGTRLTVL.

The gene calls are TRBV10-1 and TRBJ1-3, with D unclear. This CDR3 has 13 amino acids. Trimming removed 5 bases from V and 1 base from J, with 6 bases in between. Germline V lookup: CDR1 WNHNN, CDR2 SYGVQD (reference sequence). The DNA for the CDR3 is TGCGCCAGCAGTTCGACGTCTGGAAACACCATATATTTT. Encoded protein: CASSSTSGNTIYF.

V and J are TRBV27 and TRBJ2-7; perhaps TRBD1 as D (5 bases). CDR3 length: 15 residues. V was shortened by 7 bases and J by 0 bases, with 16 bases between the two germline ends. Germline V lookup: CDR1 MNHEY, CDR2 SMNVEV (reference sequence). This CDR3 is CASTTPDSDSYEQYF. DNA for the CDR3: TGTGCCAGCACAACCCCCGACAGCGACTCCTACGAGCAGTACTTC.

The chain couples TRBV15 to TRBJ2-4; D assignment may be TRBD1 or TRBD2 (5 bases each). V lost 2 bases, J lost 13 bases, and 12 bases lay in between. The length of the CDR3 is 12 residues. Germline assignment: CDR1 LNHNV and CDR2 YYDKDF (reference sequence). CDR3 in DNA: TGTGCCACCAGCAGATCCCGGGACGGGCAGTACTTC. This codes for CATSRSRDGQYF.

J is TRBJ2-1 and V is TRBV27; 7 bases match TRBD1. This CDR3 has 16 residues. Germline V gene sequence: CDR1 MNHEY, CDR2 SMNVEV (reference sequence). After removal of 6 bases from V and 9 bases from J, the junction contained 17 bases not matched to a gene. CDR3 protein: CASSFFRDSVILEQFF. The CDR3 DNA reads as TGTGCCAGCAGCTTTTTCCGGGACAGCGTCATACTTGAGCAGTTCTTC.

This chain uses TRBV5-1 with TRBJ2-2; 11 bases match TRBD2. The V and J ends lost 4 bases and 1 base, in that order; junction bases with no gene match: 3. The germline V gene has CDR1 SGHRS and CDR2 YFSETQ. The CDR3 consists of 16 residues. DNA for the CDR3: TGCGCCAGCAGCACCGGGACTAGCGGGAACACCGGGGAGCTGTTTTTT. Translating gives CASSTGTSGNTGELFF.

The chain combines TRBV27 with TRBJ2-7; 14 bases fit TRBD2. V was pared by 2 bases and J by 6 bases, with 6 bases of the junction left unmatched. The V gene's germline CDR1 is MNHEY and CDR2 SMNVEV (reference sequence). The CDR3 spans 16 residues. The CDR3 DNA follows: TGTGCCAGCAGTTTAGGTCGACTAGCGGGAGGGGGCGAGCAGTACTTC. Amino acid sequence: CASSLGRLAGGGEQYF.

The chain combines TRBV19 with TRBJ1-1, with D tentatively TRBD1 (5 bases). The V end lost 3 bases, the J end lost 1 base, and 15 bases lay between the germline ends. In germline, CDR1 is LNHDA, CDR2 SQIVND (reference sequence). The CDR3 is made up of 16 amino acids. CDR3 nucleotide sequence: TGTGCCAGTAGTATCCAGGGAGGGGTAACGAACACTGAAGCTTTCTTT. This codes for CASSIQGGVTNTEAFF.